Sequencing of this T cell receptor (beta chain) was carried out in a study of technical replicates of blood from a handful of donors. Germline V lookup: CDR1 MDHEN, CDR2 SYDVKM. CDR3 length: 13 residues. Trimming left V 10 bases short and J 4 bases short, with 16 bases between. Produced via immunoSEQ multiplex PCR; TCRdb's table is partial and in-frame only. The sample lists fewer than 100,000 clones, less than 95% seen once, with 0.25% to 0.35% in the top ten. Specimen: T cells isolated from PBMCs. The rearrangement uses TRBV28 and TRBJ1-2; a possible D gene is TRBD1 (5 bases). This clonotype was sampled from a human donor in good health. In nucleotides, the CDR3 is TGTGCCACCCTCCTAGGACAAATCTATGGCTACACCTTC. This translates into CATLLGQIYGYTF.